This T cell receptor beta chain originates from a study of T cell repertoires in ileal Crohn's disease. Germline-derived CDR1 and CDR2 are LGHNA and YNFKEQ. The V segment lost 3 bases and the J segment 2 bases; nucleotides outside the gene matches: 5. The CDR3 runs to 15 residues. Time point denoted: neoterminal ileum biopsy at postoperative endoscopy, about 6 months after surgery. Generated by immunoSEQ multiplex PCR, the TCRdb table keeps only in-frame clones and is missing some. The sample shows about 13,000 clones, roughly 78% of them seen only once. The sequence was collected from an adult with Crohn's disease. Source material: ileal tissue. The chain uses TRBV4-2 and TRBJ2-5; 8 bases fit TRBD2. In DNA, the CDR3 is TGTGCCAGCAGCCACGAGCGGGGGAGGCAAGAGACCCAGTACTTC. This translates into CASSHERGRQETQYF.